This T cell receptor beta chain was captured in a study of T cell responses to AZD1222 COVID-19 vaccine. Findings and limits, study-wide: Unmutated variant regions reportedly attract nearly half of all spike-specific TCRs.

Repertoires were generated with immunoSEQ multiplex PCR, while TCRdb's copy carries only in-frame clones and drops some. The sample contains roughly 140,000 clones, roughly nine tenths of which appear only once. About this clone: Antigen: not known.

Trimming cost V 6 bases and J 5 bases, with 13 bases left between them. Per germline, CDR1 MNHNY and CDR2 SVGAGI (reference sequence). The CDR3 covers 14 residues. The rearrangement links TRBV6-6 to TRBJ2-2; D is uncertain. The sequencing here drew on peripheral blood, taken 28 days after the second AZD1222 dose. This sequence was found in an adult who received the AZD1222 COVID-19 vaccine. DNA of the CDR3: TGTGCCAGCAGCATCTCCCTCGGTACCGGGGAGCTGTTTTTT. Its translation is CASSISLGTGELFF.